The 8 T cell receptor beta chains in this list originate from one sample, sequenced in a study of blood T cell repertoires in COVID-19. Only in-frame clones appear in the TCRdb table, and some are missing; sequencing was by immunoSEQ multiplex PCR. The table has more than 85,000 clones, around nine tenths seen once. Sequenced: peripheral blood. The origin of the receptors is a man between 50 and 59 years old with active or convalescent COVID-19.

The sample holds one count of this clone. This chain uses TRBV15 with TRBJ2-5, with D hard to call. V lost 3 bases and J 2 bases, leaving 4 bases between the germline ends. From germline, CDR1 is LNHNV and CDR2 YYDKDF (reference sequence). This CDR3 contains 12 residues. Here the CDR3 reads CATSRAQETQYF. The CDR3 bases are TGTGCCACCAGCAGGGCACAAGAGACCCAGTACTTC.

This rearrangement joins TRBV5-4 to TRBJ2-5, with D perhaps TRBD2 (6 bases). Germline V gives CDR1 SGHNT, CDR2 YYREEE (reference sequence). V was cut by 2 bases and J by 3 bases, with 14 bases left in between. This CDR3 is 15 amino acids long. The CDR3: CASSFNTRREETQYF. DNA of the CDR3: TGTGCCAGCAGCTTCAATACTAGGAGGGAAGAGACCCAGTACTTC.

This rearrangement joins TRBV2 to TRBJ2-7; 10 nucleotides line up with TRBD2. The CDR3 covers 17 residues. CDR1 is SNHLY and CDR2 is FYNNEI in the germline V gene. V trimming: 8 bases; J trimming: 1 base; junction bases outside the gene matches: 14. The CDR3 coding sequence is TGTGCCAGCCAAGAGCGGCTAGCGGGGGCCTTTTCCTACGAGCAGTACGTC. It specifies CASQERLAGAFSYEQYV.

This clone has only one observation. This chain links TRBV3-1 (or the pseudogene TRBV3-2) with TRBJ2-7; tentatively, D is TRBD2 (6 bases). CDR1 LGHDT and CDR2 YNNKEL come from the germline V gene (reference sequence). With 2 bases removed from V and 5 bases from J, the gap between germline ends came to 13 bases. The CDR3 sequence is 14 residues long. The CDR3 reads CASSQMGGSDEQYF. CDR3 in DNA: TGTGCCAGCAGCCAAATGGGGGGTAGCGACGAGCAGTACTTC.

V is TRBV7-8 and J is TRBJ1-2, with TRBD1 identical over 7 bases. The junction had 6 bases not matched to a gene; V was cut back by 7 bases and J by 7 bases. The CDR3 consists of 12 residues. Per germline, CDR1 SGHVS and CDR2 FQNEAQ. The CDR3 region has the DNA TGTGCCAGCACCGACAGGGTTACTGGCTACACCTTC. Its protein product is CASTDRVTGYTF.

This sequence joins TRBV19 and TRBJ1-6; TRBD1 matches at 7 bases. Germline CDR1 LNHDA, CDR2 SQIVND (reference sequence). V was pared by 5 bases and J by 6 bases, with 7 bases of the junction left unmatched. This CDR3 is 15 amino acids long. DNA of the CDR3: TGTGCCAGTAGTTCTGGGACAGTAATTAATTCACCCCTCCACTTT. It encodes CASSSGTVINSPLHF.

The sample holds a few counts of this clone. V is TRBV10-1 and J is TRBJ2-2, with 12 bases fitting TRBD2. The germline CDR1 and CDR2 sequences are WNHNN and SYGVQD (reference sequence). The CDR3 runs 16 residues. The ends lost 3 bases at V and 6 bases at J; junction bases unmatched: 5. The CDR3 sequence: CASSDLAGGPSGELFF. Written as DNA, the CDR3 is TGCGCCAGCAGTGACCTAGCGGGGGGGCCATCCGGGGAGCTGTTTTTT.

This chain links TRBV28 with TRBJ1-2; D perhaps matches TRBD1 (6 bases). Germline assignment: CDR1 MDHEN and CDR2 SYDVKM. The V and J ends lost 2 bases and 4 bases respectively, with 11 bases between them. The CDR3 is 14 amino acids. The CDR3, as DNA: TGTGCCAGCAGTTTACGGACAGACGTCTATGGCTACACCTTC. It codes for CASSLRTDVYGYTF.